The rows below give T cell receptor beta chains drawn from one sample of a study of blood T cell repertoires in COVID-19. Libraries were prepared by immunoSEQ multiplex PCR; TCRdb keeps only in-frame clonotypes and omits some of them. The sample carries 200,000 to 250,000 clones, approximately 82% recorded once. The sequencing input was peripheral blood. The receptor set was obtained from an elderly woman with acute or convalescent COVID-19. CDR3s include the opening cysteine and the closing phenylalanine or tryptophan. Fields, in order: D gene, clone size, J gene, CDR3 length, V gene, CDR3 protein, CDR3 DNA. The D gene is left open where the match is weak. Some rows have no size entry. The others give once, few or many, or a class for an expanded clone.

.,.,TRBJ2-3,14,TRBV6-2/TRBV6-3,CASSYSSLTDTQYF,TGTGCCAGCAGTTACTCGTCCCTCACAGATACGCAGTATTTT
.,.,TRBJ1-5,15,TRBV9,CASSPHAGREQPQHF,TGTGCCAGCAGCCCCCATGCCGGTCGTGAACAGCCCCAGCATTTT
TRBD2,.,TRBJ2-7,15,TRBV5-1,CASSLVYASGIEQYF,TGCGCCAGCAGCTTGGTTTATGCTAGCGGGATCGAGCAGTACTTC
.,.,TRBJ2-1,15,TRBV7-2,CASSESRGAYNEQFF,TGTGCCAGCAGCGAATCCCGGGGAGCTTACAATGAGCAGTTCTTC
TRBD1,few,TRBJ1-1,18,TRBV5-1,CASSIQPGQGAVNTEAFF,TGCGCCAGCAGCATCCAGCCGGGACAGGGCGCGGTGAACACTGAAGCTTTCTTT
.,.,TRBJ2-1,17,TRBV13,CASSNGTFLSSYNEQFF,TGTGCCAGCAGCAACGGGACTTTTTTATCCTCCTACAATGAGCAGTTCTTC
TRBD1,.,TRBJ1-1,15,TRBV19,CASSRRQGANTEAFF,TGTGCCAGTAGTCGGAGACAGGGGGCGAACACTGAAGCTTTCTTT
.,.,TRBJ1-5,18,TRBV6-1,CASSDVARGGYSNQPQHF,TGTGCCAGCAGTGATGTTGCTCGGGGAGGTTATAGCAATCAGCCCCAGCATTTT
TRBD1,.,TRBJ1-5,15,TRBV28,CASRGATGAWQPQHF,TGTGCCAGCAGGGGTGCCACAGGGGCTTGGCAGCCCCAGCATTTT
.,.,TRBJ2-2,14,TRBV10-2,CASSSTGSTGELFF,TGCGCCAGCAGCAGCACAGGGTCGACCGGGGAGCTGTTTTTT
TRBD1,.,TRBJ2-3,15,TRBV2,CASRTRQGRADTQYF,TGTGCCAGCAGGACCCGACAGGGAAGAGCAGATACGCAGTATTTT
.,.,TRBJ2-7,15,TRBV23-1,CASSQSLDSSYEQYF,TGCGCCAGCAGTCAATCCTTGGACAGCTCCTACGAGCAGTACTTC
TRBD1,once,TRBJ1-2,14,TRBV4-2,CASSQGGQLYGYTF,TGTGCCAGCAGCCAGGGGGGACAGCTCTATGGCTACACCTTC
.,.,TRBJ1-4,15,TRBV11-2,CASSQTGGSGEKLFF,TGTGCCAGCAGCCAAACGGGGGGGTCGGGCGAAAAACTGTTTTTT
TRBD1,few,TRBJ2-2,16,TRBV7-3,CASSLNGQVGTGELFF,TGTGCCAGCAGCCTTAATGGACAGGTTGGGACCGGGGAGCTGTTTTTT
.,.,TRBJ2-1,15,TRBV4-1,CASSQGLAIYNEQFF,TGCGCCAGCAGCCAAGGGCTAGCGATTTACAATGAGCAGTTCTTC
.,.,TRBJ2-3,14,TRBV7-2,CASSLAPPSDTQYF,TGTGCCAGCAGCTTAGCCCCCCCGTCGGATACGCAGTATTTT
TRBD2,.,TRBJ2-3,16,TRBV5-4,CASSFFLAGGVDTQYF,TGTGCCAGCAGCTTTTTCCTAGCGGGAGGGGTAGATACGCAGTATTTT
TRBD1,.,TRBJ1-1,14,TRBV27,CASSPRDRNTEAFF,TGTGCCAGCAGTCCGAGGGACAGGAACACTGAAGCTTTCTTT
TRBD1,.,TRBJ1-4,15,TRBV5-1,CASSKDRATNEKLFF,TGCGCCAGCAGTAAGGACAGGGCAACTAATGAAAAACTGTTTTTT
TRBD1,.,TRBJ1-2,14,TRBV20-1,CSASLRQGDYGYTF,TGCAGTGCTAGTTTGAGACAGGGGGATTATGGCTACACCTTC
.,.,TRBJ1-6,14,TRBV3-1/TRBV3-2,CASSQEGVNSPLHF,TGTGCCAGCAGTCAGGAAGGGGTGAATTCACCCCTCCACTTT
.,.,TRBJ2-7,15,TRBV19,CASSIRLSGSYEQYF,TGTGCCAGTAGTATACGGCTCTCGGGCTCCTACGAGCAGTACTTC
TRBD2,.,TRBJ2-2,18,TRBV28,CASSFGLAGGRRTGELFF,TGTGCCAGCAGTTTTGGTCTAGCGGGAGGTCGGCGCACCGGGGAGCTGTTTTTT
TRBD2,.,TRBJ2-5,18,TRBV5-4,CASSLGLAGGGYQETQYF,TGTGCCAGCAGCTTGGGACTAGCGGGGGGCGGGTACCAAGAGACCCAGTACTTC
.,.,TRBJ2-7,15,TRBV6-5,CASSQPGSSGYEQYF,TGTGCCAGCAGTCAGCCGGGGAGTAGCGGTTACGAGCAGTACTTC
.,.,TRBJ2-7,11,TRBV11-2,CASSLGAGQYF,TGTGCCAGCAGCTTAGGAGCGGGGCAGTACTTC
TRBD1,.,TRBJ1-6,18,TRBV30,CAWSADRGSSSYNSPLHF,TGTGCCTGGAGCGCAGACAGGGGGTCTAGCTCCTATAATTCACCCCTCCACTTT
.,.,TRBJ2-2,15,TRBV2,CASSEITSRPGELFF,TGTGCCAGCAGTGAAATAACTAGCCGGCCCGGGGAGCTGTTTTTT
TRBD1,.,TRBJ1-4,14,TRBV18,CASSPKDRAEKLFF,TGTGCCAGCTCACCAAAGGACAGGGCTGAAAAACTGTTTTTT
TRBD1,.,TRBJ2-2,13,TRBV5-4,CASSRDRAGELFF,TGTGCCAGCAGCCGAGACAGGGCCGGGGAGCTGTTTTTT
.,.,TRBJ1-5,16,TRBV5-6,CASSQYRTYSNQPQHF,TGTGCCAGCAGCCAGTACAGAACCTATAGCAATCAGCCCCAGCATTTT
TRBD1,.,TRBJ1-5,17,TRBV19,CATSWGVPGQSNQPQHF,TGTGCCACCTCATGGGGTGTGCCGGGACAGAGCAATCAGCCCCAGCATTTT
.,.,TRBJ1-1,17,TRBV11-2,CASSLVFGGRANTEAFF,TGTGCCAGCAGCTTAGTCTTCGGGGGGCGCGCGAACACTGAAGCTTTCTTT
TRBD2,.,TRBJ2-3,19,TRBV5-1,CASSLVSKTSGRRIDTQYF,TGCGCCAGCAGCTTGGTTTCTAAGACTAGCGGGAGGAGGATTGATACGCAGTATTTT
.,.,TRBJ1-1,13,TRBV5-1,CASRPTGNTEAFF,TGCGCCAGCAGACCGACAGGGAACACTGAAGCTTTCTTT
TRBD2,.,TRBJ2-3,17,TRBV14,CASSQDPSGRGADTQYF,TGTGCCAGCAGCCAAGATCCTAGCGGGAGAGGGGCAGATACGCAGTATTTT
TRBD1,.,TRBJ1-2,15,TRBV28,CASSFPETGSSGYTF,TGTGCCAGCAGTTTCCCCGAGACAGGGTCCAGTGGCTACACCTTC
TRBD1,.,TRBJ1-1,14,TRBV10-3,CAIGTGGVNTEAFF,TGTGCCATCGGGACAGGGGGCGTGAACACTGAAGCTTTCTTT
.,.,TRBJ1-2,14,TRBV6-1,CASSDLIGEDGYTF,TGTGCCAGCAGTGACCTGATAGGGGAAGACGGCTACACCTTC